Listed below are T cell receptor beta chains from one sample, sequenced in a study of blood T cell repertoires in COVID-19. Repertoires were generated with immunoSEQ multiplex PCR, while TCRdb's copy carries only in-frame clones and drops some. Found here are roughly 120,000 clones, more than 80% of them singletons; the top ten hold around 3%. Sequencing input: peripheral blood. The receptors shown here come from a woman of 80 years or more with COVID-19, enrolled during active disease. Both conserved end residues are part of each CDR3.

TRBV5-1	TRBJ2-6	CASSLVGAGGANVLTF
TRBV19	TRBJ2-2	CASSHFGGELFF
TRBV7-9	TRBJ1-3	CASSLEGQAGNTIYF
TRBV29-1	TRBJ2-7	CSARDKTYEQYF
TRBV24-1	TRBJ1-1	CATSDGPGNTEAFF
TRBV6-5	TRBJ2-7	CASSIGRSRYEQYF
TRBV11-2	TRBJ1-2	CASSPLSSGQGSNYGYTF
TRBV10-3	TRBJ2-5	CAISSGSGSGQETQYF
TRBV7-2	TRBJ1-2	CASSKEQGVYGYTF
TRBV29-1	TRBJ1-1	CSVVIGAQGFTEAFF
TRBV19	TRBJ1-5	CASSMPRTVGQPQHF
TRBV7-3	TRBJ2-1	CASSSTSGTYNEQFF
TRBV19	TRBJ2-6	CASSSQTGGSGANVLTF
TRBV24-1	TRBJ2-5	CATARDNQETQYF
TRBV6-5	TRBJ2-7	CASSYRTSGSAYEQYF
TRBV7-2	TRBJ2-7	CASSLFSSAPNYEQYF
TRBV10-3	TRBJ2-7	CAISESPSGEGEQYF
TRBV18	TRBJ2-1	CASSPSGGMVEQFF
TRBV7-2	TRBJ2-5	CASSLSMVETQYF
TRBV4-3	TRBJ2-1	CASSQAGTSGRNEQFF
TRBV6-1	TRBJ1-4	CASSEGKGVLGKLFF
TRBV21-1	TRBJ2-7	CASTSRLGDRVELAYEQYF
TRBV12-3/TRBV12-4	TRBJ1-1	CASSTGTEKAFF
TRBV5-4	TRBJ1-3	CASATGTGGSGNTIYF
TRBV5-4	TRBJ2-2	CASSPTGGNTGELFF
TRBV14	TRBJ2-2	CASSRYRNTGELFF
TRBV28	TRBJ1-5	CASITAPNQPQHF
TRBV4-3	TRBJ1-3	CASSQVWSKQGFGNTIYF
TRBV3-1/TRBV3-2	TRBJ2-3	CASSQAAGLHTDTQYF
TRBV6-1	TRBJ1-4	CASSELGTVEKLFF
TRBV5-1	TRBJ1-1	CASSLERLGTEAFF
TRBV10-3	TRBJ2-7	CAISERLARSSYEQYF
TRBV5-5	TRBJ2-7	CASSLGLAPSYEQYF
TRBV6-2/TRBV6-3	TRBJ2-5	CASSTLAGGLNAQYF
TRBV18	TRBJ1-3	CASSPRGGENTIYF
TRBV7-2	TRBJ2-1	CASSLVAGGSSEQFF
TRBV5-6	TRBJ2-2	CASSWDSVKNTGELFF
TRBV9	TRBJ2-3	CASSVVGAGATDTQYF
TRBV24-1	TRBJ2-2	CATSDLTSGDTGELFF
TRBV3-1/TRBV3-2	TRBJ2-3	CASSQGGSGAYSTQYF